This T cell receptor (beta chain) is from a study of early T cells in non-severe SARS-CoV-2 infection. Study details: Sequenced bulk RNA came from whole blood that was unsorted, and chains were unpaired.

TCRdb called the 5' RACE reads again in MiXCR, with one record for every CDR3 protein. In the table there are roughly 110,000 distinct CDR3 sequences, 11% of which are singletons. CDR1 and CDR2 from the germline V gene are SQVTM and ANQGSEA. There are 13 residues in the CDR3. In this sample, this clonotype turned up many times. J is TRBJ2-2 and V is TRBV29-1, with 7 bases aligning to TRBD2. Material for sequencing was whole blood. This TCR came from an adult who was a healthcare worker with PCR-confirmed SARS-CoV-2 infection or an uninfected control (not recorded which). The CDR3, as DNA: TGCATCGGGAGGCAGGAGAACACCGGGGAGCTGTTTTTT. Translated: CIGRQENTGELFF.